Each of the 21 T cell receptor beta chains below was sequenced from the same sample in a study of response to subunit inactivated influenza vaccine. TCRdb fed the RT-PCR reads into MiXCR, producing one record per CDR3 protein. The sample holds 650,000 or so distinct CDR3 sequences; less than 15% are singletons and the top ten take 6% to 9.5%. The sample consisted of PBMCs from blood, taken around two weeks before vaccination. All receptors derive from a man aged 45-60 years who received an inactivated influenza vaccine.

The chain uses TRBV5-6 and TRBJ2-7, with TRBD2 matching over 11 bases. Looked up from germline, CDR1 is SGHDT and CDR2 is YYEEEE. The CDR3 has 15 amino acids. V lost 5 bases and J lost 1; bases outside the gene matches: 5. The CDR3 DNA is TGTGCCAGCAGTAAGACTAGCGGGGATTCCTACGAGCAGTACTTC. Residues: CASSKTSGDSYEQYF.

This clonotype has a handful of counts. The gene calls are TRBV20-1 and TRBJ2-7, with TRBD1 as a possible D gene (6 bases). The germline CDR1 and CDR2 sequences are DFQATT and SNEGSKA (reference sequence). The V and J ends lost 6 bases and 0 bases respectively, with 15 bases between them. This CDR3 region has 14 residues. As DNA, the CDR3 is TGCAGTGCCAGGCGACAGGATAGCTCCTACGAGCAGTACTTC. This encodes CSARRQDSSYEQYF.

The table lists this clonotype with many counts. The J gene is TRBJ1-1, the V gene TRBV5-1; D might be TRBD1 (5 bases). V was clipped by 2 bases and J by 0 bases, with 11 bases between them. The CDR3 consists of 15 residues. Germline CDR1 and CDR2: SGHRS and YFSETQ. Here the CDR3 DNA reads TGCGCCAGCAGCTTCCAGGGAGGAATGAACACTGAAGCTTTCTTT. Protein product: CASSFQGGMNTEAFF. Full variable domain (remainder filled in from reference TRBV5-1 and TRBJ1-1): KAGVTQTPRYLIKTRGQQVTLSCSPISGHRSVSWYQQTPGQGLQFLFEYFSETQRNKGNFPGRFSGRQFSNSRSEMNVSTLELGDSALYLCASSFQGGMNTEAFFGQGTRLTVV.

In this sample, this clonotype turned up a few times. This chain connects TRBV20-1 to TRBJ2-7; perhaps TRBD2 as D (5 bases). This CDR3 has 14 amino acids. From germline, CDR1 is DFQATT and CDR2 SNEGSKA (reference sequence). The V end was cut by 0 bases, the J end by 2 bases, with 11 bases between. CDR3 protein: CSARDLRGAYEQYF. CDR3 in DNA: TGCAGTGCTAGAGATCTCCGGGGAGCCTACGAGCAGTACTTC.

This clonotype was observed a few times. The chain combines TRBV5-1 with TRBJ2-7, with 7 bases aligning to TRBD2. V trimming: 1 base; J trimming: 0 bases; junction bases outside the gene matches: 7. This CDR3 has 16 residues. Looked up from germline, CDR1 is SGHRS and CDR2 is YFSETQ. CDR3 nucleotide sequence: TGCGCCAGCAGCTTGTGGGCTAGCGGTAGCTCCTACGAGCAGTACTTC. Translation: CASSLWASGSSYEQYF.

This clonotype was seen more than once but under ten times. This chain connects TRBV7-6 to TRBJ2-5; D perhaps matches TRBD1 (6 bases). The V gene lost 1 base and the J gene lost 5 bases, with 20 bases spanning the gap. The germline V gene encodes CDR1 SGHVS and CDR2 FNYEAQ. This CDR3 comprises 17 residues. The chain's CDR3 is CASSLGGQGSFLETQYF. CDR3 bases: TGTGCCAGCAGCTTAGGGGGCCAGGGGAGTTTTCTGGAGACCCAGTACTTC.

CDR3 amino acids: CSARDRGFNQPQHF. The CDR3, as DNA: TGCAGTGCTAGAGACAGAGGTTTCAATCAGCCCCAGCATTTT. The rearrangement uses TRBV20-1 and TRBJ1-5; no clear D gene. V shed 0 bases and J shed 3 bases, with 9 bases lying between them. The CDR3 has 14 residues. Germline V gives CDR1 DFQATT, CDR2 SNEGSKA (reference sequence).

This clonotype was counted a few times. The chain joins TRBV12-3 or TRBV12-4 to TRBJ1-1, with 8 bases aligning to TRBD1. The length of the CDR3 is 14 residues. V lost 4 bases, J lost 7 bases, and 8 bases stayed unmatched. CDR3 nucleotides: TGTGCCAGCAGTTGGTTAACAGGGGGTTTTGAAGCTTTCTTT. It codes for CASSWLTGGFEAFF.

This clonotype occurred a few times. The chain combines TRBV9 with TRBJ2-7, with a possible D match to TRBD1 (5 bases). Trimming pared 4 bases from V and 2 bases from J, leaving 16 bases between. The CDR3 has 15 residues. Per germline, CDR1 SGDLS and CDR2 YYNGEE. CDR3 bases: TGTGCCAGCAGCATGGGAAGGGGAAGGCCCTACGAGCAGTACTTC. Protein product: CASSMGRGRPYEQYF.

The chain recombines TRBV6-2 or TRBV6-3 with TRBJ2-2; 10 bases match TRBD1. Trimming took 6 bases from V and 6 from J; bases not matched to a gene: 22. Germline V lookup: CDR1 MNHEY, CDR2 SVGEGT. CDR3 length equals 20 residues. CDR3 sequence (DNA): TGTGCCAGCAGCGCCGGTAGGCCCTCGAGGACAGGGGGACGCGCCGGGGAGCTGTTTTTT. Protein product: CASSAGRPSRTGGRAGELFF.

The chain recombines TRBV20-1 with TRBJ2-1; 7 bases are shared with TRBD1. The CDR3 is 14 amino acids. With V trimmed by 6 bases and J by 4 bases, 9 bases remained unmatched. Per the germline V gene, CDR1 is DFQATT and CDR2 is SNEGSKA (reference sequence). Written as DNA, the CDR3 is TGCAGTGCCATCAACAGGGGCGCTTACAATGAGCAGTTCTTC. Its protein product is CSAINRGAYNEQFF.

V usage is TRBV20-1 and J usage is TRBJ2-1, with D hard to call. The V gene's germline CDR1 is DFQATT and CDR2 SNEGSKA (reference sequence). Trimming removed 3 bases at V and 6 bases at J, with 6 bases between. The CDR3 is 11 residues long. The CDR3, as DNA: TGCAGTGCTAGGGCCCCCAATGAGCAGTTCTTC. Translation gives CSARAPNEQFF.

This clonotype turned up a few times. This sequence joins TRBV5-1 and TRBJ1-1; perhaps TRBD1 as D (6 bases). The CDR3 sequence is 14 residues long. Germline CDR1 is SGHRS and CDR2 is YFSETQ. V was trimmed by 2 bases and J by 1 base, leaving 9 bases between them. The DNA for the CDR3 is TGCGCCAGCAGCTTTCCGGGACAGAACACTGAAGCTTTCTTT. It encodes CASSFPGQNTEAFF.

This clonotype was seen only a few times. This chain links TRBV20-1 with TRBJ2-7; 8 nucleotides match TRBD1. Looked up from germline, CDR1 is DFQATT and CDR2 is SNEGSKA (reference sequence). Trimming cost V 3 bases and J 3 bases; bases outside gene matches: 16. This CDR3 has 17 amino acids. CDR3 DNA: TGCAGTGCTAGCCTATCGGGGTCCCATACAGGGGGCTACGAGCAGTACTTC. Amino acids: CSASLSGSHTGGYEQYF.

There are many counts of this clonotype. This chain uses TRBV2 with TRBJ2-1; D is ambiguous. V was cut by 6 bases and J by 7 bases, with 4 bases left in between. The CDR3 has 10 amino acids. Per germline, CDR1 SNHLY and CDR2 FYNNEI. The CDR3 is CASRINEQFF. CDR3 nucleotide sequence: TGTGCCAGCAGGATTAATGAGCAGTTCTTC. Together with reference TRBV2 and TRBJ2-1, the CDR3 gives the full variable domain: EPEVTQTPSHQVTQMGQEVILRCVPISNHLYFYWYRQILGQKVEFLVSFYNNEISEKSEIFDDQFSVERPDGSNFTLKIRSTKLEDSAMYFCASRINEQFFGPGTRLTVL.

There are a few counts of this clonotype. The CDR3 here is CASSELGLTATNEKLFF. CDR3 in DNA: TGTGCCAGCAGTGAATTAGGGCTTACCGCAACTAATGAAAAACTGTTTTTT. V is TRBV25-1 and J is TRBJ1-4; no clear D gene. CDR3 length: 17 residues. The germline V gene has CDR1 MGHDK and CDR2 SYGVNS. The V and J ends lost 1 base and 0 bases respectively, with 12 bases between them.

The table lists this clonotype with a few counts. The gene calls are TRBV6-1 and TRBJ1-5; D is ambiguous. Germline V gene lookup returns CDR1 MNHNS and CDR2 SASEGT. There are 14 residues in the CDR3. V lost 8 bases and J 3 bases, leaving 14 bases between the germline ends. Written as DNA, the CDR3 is TGTGCCAGCCTCCCCAGGCCTTACAATCAGCCCCAGCATTTT. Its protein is CASLPRPYNQPQHF.

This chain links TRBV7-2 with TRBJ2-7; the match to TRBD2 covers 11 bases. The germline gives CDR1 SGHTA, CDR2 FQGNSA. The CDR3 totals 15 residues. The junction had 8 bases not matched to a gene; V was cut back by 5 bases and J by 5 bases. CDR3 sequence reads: CASSNRLAGLHEQYF. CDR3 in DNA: TGTGCCAGCAGCAACCGACTAGCGGGGCTTCACGAGCAGTACTTC.

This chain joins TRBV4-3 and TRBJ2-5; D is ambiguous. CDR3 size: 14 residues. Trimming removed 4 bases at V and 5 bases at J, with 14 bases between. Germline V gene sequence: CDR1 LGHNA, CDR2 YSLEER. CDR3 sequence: CASSLDLWIETQYF. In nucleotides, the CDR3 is TGCGCCAGCAGCCTAGATTTGTGGATTGAGACCCAGTACTTC.

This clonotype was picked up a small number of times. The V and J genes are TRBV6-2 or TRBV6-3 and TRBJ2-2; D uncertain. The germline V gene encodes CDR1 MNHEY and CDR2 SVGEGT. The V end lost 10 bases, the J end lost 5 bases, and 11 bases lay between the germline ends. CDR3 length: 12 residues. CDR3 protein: CAISPGTGELFF. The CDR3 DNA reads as TGTGCCATCTCGCCAGGTACCGGGGAGCTGTTTTTT.

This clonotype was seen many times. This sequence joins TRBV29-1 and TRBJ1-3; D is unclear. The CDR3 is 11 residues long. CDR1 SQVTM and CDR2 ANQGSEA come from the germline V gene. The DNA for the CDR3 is TGCGGTACGGGAGCTGGAAACACCATATATTTT. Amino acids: CGTGAGNTIYF.